The 6 T cell receptor beta chains presented below share a single source sample, sequenced in a study of blood T cell repertoires in COVID-19. Clones were sequenced by immunoSEQ multiplex PCR, and TCRdb holds only the in-frame ones, with some missing. The repertoire has about 49,000 clones, roughly four fifths of them found once; the top ten carry more than 2.5%. Sequencing was done on a sample of peripheral blood. The origin of the receptors is a woman aged 55-70 years with acute or convalescent COVID-19.

The chain joins TRBV29-1 to TRBJ1-2; 9 nucleotides agree with TRBD1. The junction had 8 bases not matched to a gene; V was cut back by 4 bases and J by 2 bases. The CDR3 extends over 15 amino acids. Looked up from germline, CDR1 is SQVTM and CDR2 is ANQGSEA. The chain's CDR3 is CSVVGTGGINYGYTF. The CDR3, as DNA: TGCAGCGTTGTAGGAACAGGGGGCATCAACTATGGCTACACCTTC.

This rearrangement joins TRBV28 to TRBJ1-2, with TRBD1 matching 8 bases. V lost 3 bases and J lost 8; bases outside the gene matches: 11. Germline loops: CDR1 MDHEN, CDR2 SYDVKM. There are 15 residues in the CDR3. CDR3 in DNA: TGTGCCAGCAGTTTCGGGACAGGAGGCCCATCGGGCTACACCTTC. Encoded protein: CASSFGTGGPSGYTF.

The genes are TRBV19 and TRBJ1-5; TRBD1 is a possible D gene (6 bases). V was pared by 4 bases and J by 6 bases, with 13 bases between. The germline gives CDR1 LNHDA, CDR2 SQIVND (reference sequence). The CDR3 loop spans 14 amino acids. Here the CDR3 reads CASSSTGLTQPQHF. The DNA for the CDR3 is TGTGCCAGTAGTAGTACAGGGTTGACTCAGCCCCAGCATTTT. Variable domain in full (rest from reference TRBV19 and TRBJ1-5): DGGITQSPKYLFRKEGQNVTLSCEQNLNHDAMYWYRQDPGQGLRLIYYSQIVNDFQKGDIAEGYSVSREKKESFPLTVTSAQKNPTAFYLCASSSTGLTQPQHFGDGTRLSIL.

J is TRBJ1-5 and V is TRBV18; tentatively, D is TRBD1 (5 bases). The CDR3 is made up of 15 amino acids. The V gene lost 4 bases and the J gene lost 3 bases, with 13 bases spanning the gap. The germline gives CDR1 KGHSH, CDR2 LQKENI. This CDR3 reads CASSLLDRPNQPQHF. For the CDR3, the DNA is TGTGCCAGCTCACTACTCGACAGACCCAATCAGCCCCAGCATTTT.

The genes are TRBV2 and TRBJ1-4; D perhaps matches TRBD1 (6 bases). The germline V gene has CDR1 SNHLY and CDR2 FYNNEI. Trimming removed 11 bases at V and 1 base at J, with 11 bases between. The CDR3 loop spans 13 amino acids. The CDR3 protein is CASRGVTNEKLFF. As DNA, the CDR3 is TGTGCCTCCAGGGGCGTAACTAATGAAAAACTGTTTTTT.

The chain recombines TRBV5-1 with TRBJ1-2; no clear D gene. The CDR3 loop spans 15 amino acids. The V gene lost 4 bases and the J gene lost 4 bases, with 17 bases spanning the gap. Germline loops: CDR1 SGHRS, CDR2 YFSETQ. CDR3 DNA sequence: TGCGCCAGCAGCGAATCAAATGTCCCTACCTATGGCTACACCTTC. It yields the protein CASSESNVPTYGYTF.